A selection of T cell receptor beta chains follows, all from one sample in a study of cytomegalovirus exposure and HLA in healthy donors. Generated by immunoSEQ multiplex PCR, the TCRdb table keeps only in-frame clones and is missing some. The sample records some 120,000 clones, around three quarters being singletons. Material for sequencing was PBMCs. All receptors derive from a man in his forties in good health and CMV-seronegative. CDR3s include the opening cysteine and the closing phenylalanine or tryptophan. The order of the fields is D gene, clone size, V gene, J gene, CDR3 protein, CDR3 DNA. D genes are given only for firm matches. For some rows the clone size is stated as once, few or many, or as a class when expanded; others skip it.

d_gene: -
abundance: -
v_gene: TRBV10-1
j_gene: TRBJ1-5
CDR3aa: CASSHGGVGGYQPQHF
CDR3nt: TGCGCCAGCAGTCACGGGGGGGTCGGAGGCTATCAGCCCCAGCATTTT

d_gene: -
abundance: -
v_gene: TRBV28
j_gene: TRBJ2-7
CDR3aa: CASSSTGPYEQYF
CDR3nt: TGTGCCAGCAGCTCCACAGGGCCCTACGAGCAGTACTTC

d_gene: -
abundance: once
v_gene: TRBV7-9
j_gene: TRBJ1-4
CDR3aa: CASSLVSGSTNEKLFF
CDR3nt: TGTGCCAGCAGCTTAGTTTCAGGCTCAACTAATGAAAAACTGTTTTTT

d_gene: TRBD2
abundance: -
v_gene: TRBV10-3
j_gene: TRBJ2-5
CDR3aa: CAISYGGGGQETQYF
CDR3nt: TGTGCCATCAGTTATGGTGGCGGGGGGCAAGAGACCCAGTACTTC

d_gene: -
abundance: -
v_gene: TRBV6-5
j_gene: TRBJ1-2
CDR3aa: CASSSAGKGGYTF
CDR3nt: TGTGCCAGCAGTTCGGCCGGGAAAGGAGGCTACACCTTC

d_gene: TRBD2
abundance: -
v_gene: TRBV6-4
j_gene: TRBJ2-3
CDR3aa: CASSETSGGTDTQYF
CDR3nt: TGTGCCAGCAGTGAAACTAGCGGGGGCACAGATACGCAGTATTTT

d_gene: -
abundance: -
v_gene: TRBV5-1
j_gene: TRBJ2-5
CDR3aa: CASSLGASQETQYF
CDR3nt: TGCGCCAGCAGCTTGGGAGCGTCCCAAGAGACCCAGTACTTC

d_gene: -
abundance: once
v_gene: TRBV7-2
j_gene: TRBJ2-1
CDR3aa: CASSLAPTVYNEQFF
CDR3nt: TGTGCCAGCAGCTTAGCGCCGACAGTTTACAATGAGCAGTTCTTC

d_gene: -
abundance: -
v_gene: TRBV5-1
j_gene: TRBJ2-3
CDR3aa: CASSLGAGTTDTQYF
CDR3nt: TGCGCCAGCAGCTTAGGGGCGGGGACCACAGATACGCAGTATTTT

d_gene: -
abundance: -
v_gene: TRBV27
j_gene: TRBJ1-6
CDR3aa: CASRTSPPRASPLHF
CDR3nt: TGTGCCAGCAGAACATCCCCCCCCAGGGCTTCACCCCTCCACTTT

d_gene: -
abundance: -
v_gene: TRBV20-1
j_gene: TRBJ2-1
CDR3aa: CSATVRGFF
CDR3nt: TGCAGTGCTACCGTCCGGGGGTTCTTC

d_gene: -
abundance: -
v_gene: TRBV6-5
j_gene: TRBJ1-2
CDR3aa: CASSYSGARGYTF
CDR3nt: TGTGCCAGCAGTTACTCTGGGGCGCGAGGCTACACCTTC

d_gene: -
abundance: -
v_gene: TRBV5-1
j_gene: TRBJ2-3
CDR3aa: CASSLGGADTQYF
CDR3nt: TGCGCCAGCAGCTTGGGGGGCGCAGATACGCAGTATTTT

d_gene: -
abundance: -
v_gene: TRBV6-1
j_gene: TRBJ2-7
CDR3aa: CVSRAYGVQSEQYF
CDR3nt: TGTGTCAGCAGGGCCTATGGAGTACAAAGCGAGCAGTACTTC

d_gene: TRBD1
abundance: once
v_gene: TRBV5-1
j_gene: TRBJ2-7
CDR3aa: CASGYEGQPIYEQYF
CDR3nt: TGCGCCAGCGGATATGAGGGACAGCCAATCTACGAGCAGTACTTC

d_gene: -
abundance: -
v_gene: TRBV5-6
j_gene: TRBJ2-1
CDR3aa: CASSYSNEQFF
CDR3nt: TGTGCCAGCAGCTATTCGAATGAGCAGTTCTTC

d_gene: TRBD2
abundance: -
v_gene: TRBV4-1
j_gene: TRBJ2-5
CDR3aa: CASSQDPRGTSGGQETQYF
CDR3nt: TGCGCCAGCAGCCAAGATCCCCGCGGGACTAGCGGGGGGCAAGAGACCCAGTACTTC

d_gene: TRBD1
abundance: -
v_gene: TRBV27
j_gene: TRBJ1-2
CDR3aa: CASSAGTGQRVSGYTF
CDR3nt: TGTGCCAGCAGCGCCGGGACAGGGCAAAGGGTGAGCGGCTACACCTTC